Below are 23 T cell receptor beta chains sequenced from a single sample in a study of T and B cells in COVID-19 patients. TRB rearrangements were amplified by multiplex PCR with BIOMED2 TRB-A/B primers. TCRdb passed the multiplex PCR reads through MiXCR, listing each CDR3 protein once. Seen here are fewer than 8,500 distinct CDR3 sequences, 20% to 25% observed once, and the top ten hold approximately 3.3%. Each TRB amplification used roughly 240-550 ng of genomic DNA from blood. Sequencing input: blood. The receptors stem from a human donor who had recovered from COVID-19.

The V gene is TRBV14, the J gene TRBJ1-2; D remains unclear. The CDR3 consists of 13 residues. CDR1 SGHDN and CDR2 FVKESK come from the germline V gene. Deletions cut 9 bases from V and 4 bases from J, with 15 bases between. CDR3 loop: CASRLGGGYGYTF. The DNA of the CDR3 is TGTGCCAGTAGACTCGGCGGCGGCTATGGCTACACCTTC. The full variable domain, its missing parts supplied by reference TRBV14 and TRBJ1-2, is EAGVTQFPSHSVIEKGQTVTLRCDPISGHDNLYWYRRVMGKEIKFLLHFVKESKQDESGMPNNRFLAERTGGTYSTLKVQPAELEDSGVYFCASRLGGGYGYTFGSGTRLTVV.

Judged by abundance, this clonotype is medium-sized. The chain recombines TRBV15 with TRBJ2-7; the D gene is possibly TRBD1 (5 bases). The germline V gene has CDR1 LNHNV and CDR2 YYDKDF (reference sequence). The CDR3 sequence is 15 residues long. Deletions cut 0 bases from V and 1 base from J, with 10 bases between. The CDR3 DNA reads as TGTGCCACCAGCAGAGATTCCCAGGGATCCTACGAGCAGTACTTC. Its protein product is CATSRDSQGSYEQYF. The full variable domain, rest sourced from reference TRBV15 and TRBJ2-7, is DAMVIQNPRYQVTQFGKPVTLSCSQTLNHNVMYWYQQKSSQAPKLLFHYYDKDFNNEADTPDNFQSRRPNTSFCFLDIRSPGLGDTAMYLCATSRDSQGSYEQYFGPGTRLTVT.

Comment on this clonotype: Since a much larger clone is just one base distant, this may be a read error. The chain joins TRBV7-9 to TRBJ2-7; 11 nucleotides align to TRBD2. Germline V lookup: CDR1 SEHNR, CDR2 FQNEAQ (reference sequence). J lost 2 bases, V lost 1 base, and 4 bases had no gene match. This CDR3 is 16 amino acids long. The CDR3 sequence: CASSLVSSGGPYEQYF. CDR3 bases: TGTGCCAGCAGCTTAGTATCTAGCGGGGGGCCCTACGAGCAGTACTTC.

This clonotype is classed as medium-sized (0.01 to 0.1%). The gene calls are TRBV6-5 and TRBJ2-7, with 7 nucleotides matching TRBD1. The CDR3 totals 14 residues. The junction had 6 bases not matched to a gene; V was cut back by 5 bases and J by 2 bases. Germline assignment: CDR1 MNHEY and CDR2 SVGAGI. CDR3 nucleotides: TGTGCCAGCAGTGACACCGGGACAGCCTACGAGCAGTACTTC. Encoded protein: CASSDTGTAYEQYF.

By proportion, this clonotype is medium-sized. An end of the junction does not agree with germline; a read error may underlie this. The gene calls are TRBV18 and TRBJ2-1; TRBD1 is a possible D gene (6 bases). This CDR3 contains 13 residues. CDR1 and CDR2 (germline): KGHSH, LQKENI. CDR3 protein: CASSPSGQLTTVF. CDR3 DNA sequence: TGTGCCAGCTCACCGTCCGGACAGCTAACAACGGTCTTC.

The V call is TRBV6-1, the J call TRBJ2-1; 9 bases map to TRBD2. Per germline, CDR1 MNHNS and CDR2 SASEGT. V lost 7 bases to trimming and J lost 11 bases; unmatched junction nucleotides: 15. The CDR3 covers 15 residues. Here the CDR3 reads CASTPAGGGAGKQFF. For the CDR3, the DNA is TGTGCCAGCACTCCGGCGGGCGGGGGGGCAGGTAAGCAGTTCTTC.

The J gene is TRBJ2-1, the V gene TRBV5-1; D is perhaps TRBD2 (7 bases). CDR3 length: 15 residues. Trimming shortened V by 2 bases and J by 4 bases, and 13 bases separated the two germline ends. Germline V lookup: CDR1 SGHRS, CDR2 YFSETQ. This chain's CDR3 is CASSFGRGQYNEQFF. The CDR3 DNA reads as TGCGCCAGCAGCTTCGGGCGGGGGCAATACAATGAGCAGTTCTTC.

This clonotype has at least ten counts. CDR3 in DNA: TGTGCCAGTAGTACCTCCGGGACACCACATCAGCCCCAGCATTTT. As protein: CASSTSGTPHQPQHF. This sequence joins TRBV19 and TRBJ1-5; TRBD1 might be the D (6 bases). V was clipped by 4 bases and J by 5 bases, with 15 bases between them. The CDR3 runs 15 residues. Per germline, CDR1 LNHDA and CDR2 SQIVND (reference sequence).

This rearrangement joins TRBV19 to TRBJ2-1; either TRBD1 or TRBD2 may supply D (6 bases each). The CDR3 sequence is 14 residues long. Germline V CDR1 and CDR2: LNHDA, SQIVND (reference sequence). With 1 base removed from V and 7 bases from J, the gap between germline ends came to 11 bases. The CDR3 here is CASSIGQGRNEQFF. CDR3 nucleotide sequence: TGTGCCAGTAGTATAGGGCAGGGGAGGAATGAGCAGTTCTTC. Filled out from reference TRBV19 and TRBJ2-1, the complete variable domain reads DGGITQSPKYLFRKEGQNVTLSCEQNLNHDAMYWYRQDPGQGLRLIYYSQIVNDFQKGDIAEGYSVSREKKESFPLTVTSAQKNPTAFYLCASSIGQGRNEQFFGPGTRLTVL.

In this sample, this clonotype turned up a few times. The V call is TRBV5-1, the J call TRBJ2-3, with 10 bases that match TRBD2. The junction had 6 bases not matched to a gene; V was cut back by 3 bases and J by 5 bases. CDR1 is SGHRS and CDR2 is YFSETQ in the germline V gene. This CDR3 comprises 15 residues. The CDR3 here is CASSWTSGGGDTQYF. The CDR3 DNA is TGCGCCAGCAGCTGGACTAGCGGAGGAGGAGATACGCAGTATTTT. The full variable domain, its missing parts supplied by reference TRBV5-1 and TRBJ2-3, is KAGVTQTPRYLIKTRGQQVTLSCSPISGHRSVSWYQQTPGQGLQFLFEYFSETQRNKGNFPGRFSGRQFSNSRSEMNVSTLELGDSALYLCASSWTSGGGDTQYFGPGTRLTVL.

The CDR3 DNA reads TGTGCCAGCAGTTCCGGCAGGGCGTACGAGCAGTACTTC. Protein sequence: CASSSGRAYEQYF. The V call is TRBV28, the J call TRBJ2-7, with D possibly being TRBD1 (5 bases). V lost 4 bases and J lost 4, with 11 bases in between. The CDR3 runs 13 residues. Germline V CDR1 and CDR2: MDHEN, SYDVKM.

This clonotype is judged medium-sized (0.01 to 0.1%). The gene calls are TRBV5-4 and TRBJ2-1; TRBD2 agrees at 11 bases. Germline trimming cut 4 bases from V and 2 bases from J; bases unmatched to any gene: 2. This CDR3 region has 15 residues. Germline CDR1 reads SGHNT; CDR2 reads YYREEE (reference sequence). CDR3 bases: TGTGCCAGCAGCCATAGCGGGGGGGCCTACAATGAGCAGTTCTTC. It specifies CASSHSGGAYNEQFF.

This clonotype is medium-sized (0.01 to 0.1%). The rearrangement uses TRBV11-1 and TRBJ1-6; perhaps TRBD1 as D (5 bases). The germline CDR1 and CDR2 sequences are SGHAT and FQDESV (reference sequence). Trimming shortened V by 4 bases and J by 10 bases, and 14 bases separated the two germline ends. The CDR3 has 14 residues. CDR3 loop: CASSWTGLGSPLHF. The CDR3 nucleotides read TGTGCCAGCAGCTGGACGGGGCTTGGATCACCCCTCCACTTT.

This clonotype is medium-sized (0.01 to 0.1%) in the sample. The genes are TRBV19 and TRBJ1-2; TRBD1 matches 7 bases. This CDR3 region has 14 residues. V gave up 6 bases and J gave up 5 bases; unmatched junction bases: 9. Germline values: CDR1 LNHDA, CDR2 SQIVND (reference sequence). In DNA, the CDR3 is TGTGCCAGTAGCCCGGGACAGAATCTTTATGGCTACACCTTC. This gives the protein CASSPGQNLYGYTF.

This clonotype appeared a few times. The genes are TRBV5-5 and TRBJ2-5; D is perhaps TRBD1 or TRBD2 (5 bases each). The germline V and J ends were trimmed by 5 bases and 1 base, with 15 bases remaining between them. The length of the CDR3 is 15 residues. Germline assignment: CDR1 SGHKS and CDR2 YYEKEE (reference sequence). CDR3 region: CASSSGRNFQETQYF. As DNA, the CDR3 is TGTGCCAGCAGTTCGGGACGGAATTTCCAAGAGACCCAGTACTTC.

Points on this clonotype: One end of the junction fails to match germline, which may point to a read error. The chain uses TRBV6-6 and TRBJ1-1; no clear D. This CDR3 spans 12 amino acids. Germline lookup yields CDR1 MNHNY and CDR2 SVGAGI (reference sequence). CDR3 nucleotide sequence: TGTGCCAGCAGTTACTCGGGCCAAGAAGTTTTCTTT. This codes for CASSYSGQEVFF.

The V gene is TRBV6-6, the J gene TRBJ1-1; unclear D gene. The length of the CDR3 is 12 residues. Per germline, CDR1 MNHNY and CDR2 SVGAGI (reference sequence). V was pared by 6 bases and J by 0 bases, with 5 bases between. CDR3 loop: CASRLMNTEAFF. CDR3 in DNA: TGTGCCAGCAGATTAATGAACACTGAAGCTTTCTTT.

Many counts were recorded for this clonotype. CDR3: CASSTPGANVLTF. CDR3 coding DNA: TGTGCCAGCAGTACCCCAGGGGCCAACGTCCTGACTTTC. The chain recombines TRBV12-3 or TRBV12-4 with TRBJ2-6; D is unresolved. The CDR3 extends over 13 amino acids. V was shortened by 5 bases and J by 4 bases, with 6 bases between the two germline ends.

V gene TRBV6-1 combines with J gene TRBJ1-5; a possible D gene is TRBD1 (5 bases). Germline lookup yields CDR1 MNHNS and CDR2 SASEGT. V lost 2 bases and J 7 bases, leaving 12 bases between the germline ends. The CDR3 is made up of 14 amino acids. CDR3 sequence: CASSEYQGEQPQHF. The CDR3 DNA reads TGTGCCAGCAGTGAATACCAGGGAGAGCAGCCCCAGCATTTT.

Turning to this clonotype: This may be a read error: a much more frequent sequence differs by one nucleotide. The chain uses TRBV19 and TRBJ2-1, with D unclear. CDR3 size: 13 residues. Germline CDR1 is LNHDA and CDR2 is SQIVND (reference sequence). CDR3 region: CTSSIAHYNEQFF. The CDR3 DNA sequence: TGTACCAGTAGTATAGCACATTACAATGAGCAGTTCTTC.

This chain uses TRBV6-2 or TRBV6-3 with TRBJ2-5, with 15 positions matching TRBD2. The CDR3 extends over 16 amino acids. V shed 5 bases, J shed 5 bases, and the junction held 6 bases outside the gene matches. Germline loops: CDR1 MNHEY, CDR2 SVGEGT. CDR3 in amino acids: CASSERTSGGAETQYF. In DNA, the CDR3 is TGTGCCAGCAGTGAACGGACTAGCGGGGGGGCCGAGACCCAGTACTTC.

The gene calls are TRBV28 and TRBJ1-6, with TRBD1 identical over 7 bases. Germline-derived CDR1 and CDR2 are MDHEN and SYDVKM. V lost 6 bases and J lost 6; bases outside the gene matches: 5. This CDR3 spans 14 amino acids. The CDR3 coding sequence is TGTGCCAGCAGCTCCGGGACAGTTAATTCACCCCTCCACTTT. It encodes CASSSGTVNSPLHF.

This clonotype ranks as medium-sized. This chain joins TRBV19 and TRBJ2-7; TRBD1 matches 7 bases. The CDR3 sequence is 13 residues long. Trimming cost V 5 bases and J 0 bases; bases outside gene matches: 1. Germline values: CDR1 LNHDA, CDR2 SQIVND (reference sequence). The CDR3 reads CASSPGGSYEQYF. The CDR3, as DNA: TGTGCCAGTAGTCCAGGGGGCTCCTACGAGCAGTACTTC.